Presented here are 28 T cell receptor beta chains from one specimen sequenced in a study of blood T cell repertoires in COVID-19. Clones were read by immunoSEQ multiplex PCR, and TCRdb kept only the in-frame ones, dropping some. The sample includes roughly 100,000 clones, 80% to 85% of them seen just once. Sequencing used peripheral blood. Source of these receptors: a man older than 75 with acute or convalescent COVID-19.

The J gene is TRBJ2-7, the V gene TRBV18; 12 bases line up with TRBD1. The CDR3 is made up of 16 amino acids. CDR1 is KGHSH and CDR2 is LQKENI in the germline V gene. Losses at the gene ends were 3 bases for V and 7 bases for J; bases not matched to a gene: 10. For the CDR3, the DNA is TGTGCCAGCTCACCCCAACCGGGACAGGGGGCGTGGGAGCAGTACTTC. Its translation: CASSPQPGQGAWEQYF.

The sample holds many counts of this clone. This chain joins TRBV18 and TRBJ2-3; 9 bases match TRBD2. The germline gives CDR1 KGHSH, CDR2 LQKENI. The CDR3 sequence is 15 residues long. V dropped 3 bases and J dropped 1; count of bases not matched to a gene: 2. Here the CDR3 reads CASSPGLARTDTQYF. In nucleotides, the CDR3 is TGTGCCAGCTCACCCGGACTAGCGCGCACAGATACGCAGTATTTT.

The chain is built from TRBV18 and TRBJ2-2; 7 bases are shared with TRBD1. Germline CDR1 KGHSH, CDR2 LQKENI. J was trimmed by 4 bases and V by 4 bases; bases with no gene match: 9. CDR3 length: 16 amino acids. In DNA form, the CDR3 reads TGTGCCAGCTCACGAGCTTACAGGGGACGCACCGGGGAGCTGTTTTTT. This translates into CASSRAYRGRTGELFF. The full variable domain, completed using reference TRBV18 and TRBJ2-2, is NAGVMQNPRHLVRRRGQEARLRCSPMKGHSHVYWYRQLPEEGLKFMVYLQKENIIDESGMPKERFSAEFPKEGPSILRIQQVVRGDSAAYFCASSRAYRGRTGELFFGEGSRLTVL.

The V gene is TRBV28, the J gene TRBJ2-2, with D tentatively TRBD1 (5 bases). The CDR3 has 14 amino acids. V was cut by 4 bases and J by 3 bases, with 9 bases left in between. Germline V gene data show CDR1 as MDHEN and CDR2 as SYDVKM. The CDR3 nucleotides read TGTGCCAGCAGTTCGGCAGGGTACACCGGGGAGCTGTTTTTT. Its protein is CASSSAGYTGELFF.

The J gene is TRBJ2-5, the V gene TRBV7-2; D perhaps matches TRBD1 (6 bases). Gene TRBJ2-7 matches the end of the DNA better, so the J call may be wrong. This CDR3 comprises 14 residues. CDR1 SGHTA and CDR2 FQGNSA come from the germline V gene. In nucleotides, the CDR3 is TGTGCCAGCAGACCCTCACAGGGTTCCTACGAGCAGTACTTC. Translation gives CASRPSQGSYEQYF.

The chain carries TRBV18 and TRBJ2-7; TRBD1 agrees at 7 bases. V shed 3 bases, J shed 3 bases, and the junction held 2 bases outside the gene matches. CDR1 and CDR2 (germline): KGHSH, LQKENI. This CDR3 is 13 amino acids long. The CDR3: CASSPGQNYEQYF. Written as DNA, the CDR3 is TGTGCCAGCTCACCGGGACAGAACTACGAGCAGTACTTC.

The chain employs TRBV5-1 and TRBJ2-5; D possibly corresponds to TRBD1 (6 bases). V was trimmed by 3 bases and J by 2 bases, leaving 14 bases between them. The CDR3 runs 15 residues. From germline, CDR1 is SGHRS and CDR2 YFSETQ. The DNA of the CDR3 is TGCGCCAGCAGCTCAACAGGGACCCAGCAAGAGACCCAGTACTTC. Translated: CASSSTGTQQETQYF.

This clone was counted ten times or more. V is TRBV19 and J is TRBJ2-1; 15 nucleotides align to TRBD2. V lost 5 bases, J lost 4 bases, and 3 bases stayed unmatched. This CDR3 is built from 16 residues. Germline V gene data show CDR1 as LNHDA and CDR2 as SQIVND (reference sequence). This chain's CDR3 is CASSEGLAGGYNEQFF. In DNA form, the CDR3 reads TGTGCCAGTAGTGAGGGACTAGCGGGAGGTTACAATGAGCAGTTCTTC.

V is TRBV5-1 and J is TRBJ2-1; 8 nucleotides line up with TRBD2. CDR3 length: 16 residues. V lost 1 base and J lost 0; bases outside the gene matches: 3. Germline CDR1 SGHRS, CDR2 YFSETQ. CDR3 region: CASSLSSGSSYNEQFF. The CDR3 coding sequence is TGCGCCAGCAGCTTGTCCAGCGGGAGCTCCTACAATGAGCAGTTCTTC.

V usage is TRBV4-2 and J usage is TRBJ2-3, with 9 positions matching TRBD2. CDR1 is LGHNA and CDR2 is YNFKEQ in the germline V gene. V shed 1 base, J shed 6 bases, and the junction held 5 bases outside the gene matches. The CDR3 length is 15 residues. The CDR3 reads CASSQGGSGRDTQYF. As DNA, the CDR3 is TGTGCCAGCAGCCAAGGGGGAAGCGGGAGGGATACGCAGTATTTT.

This clone appeared once. The chain employs TRBV5-5 and TRBJ1-5; 10 bases are shared with TRBD1. This CDR3 comprises 16 residues. Trimming removed 3 bases from V and 0 bases from J; junction bases left unmatched: 3. Per germline, CDR1 SGHKS and CDR2 YYEKEE (reference sequence). The CDR3, as DNA: TGTGCCAGCAGCTCCGGGACAGGGGATAGCAATCAGCCCCAGCATTTT. It specifies CASSSGTGDSNQPQHF.

The chain uses TRBV11-2 and TRBJ2-3; TRBD2 matches 7 bases. The CDR3 totals 15 residues. J lost 4 bases, V lost 4 bases, and 8 bases had no gene match. The V gene's germline CDR1 is SGHAT and CDR2 FQNNGV. CDR3 in amino acids: CASSYLAGQADTQYF. The CDR3 nucleotides are TGTGCCAGCAGCTATTTAGCGGGCCAGGCAGATACGCAGTATTTT. Drawing the rest from reference TRBV11-2 and TRBJ2-3, the complete variable domain is EAGVAQSPRYKIIEKRQSVAFWCNPISGHATLYWYQQILGQGPKLLIQFQNNGVVDDSQLPKDRFSAERLKGVDSTLKIQPAKLEDSAVYLCASSYLAGQADTQYFGPGTRLTVL.

The V gene is TRBV11-1, the J gene TRBJ2-5; D not resolved. This CDR3 is 15 amino acids long. Germline V gene lookup returns CDR1 SGHAT and CDR2 FQDESV (reference sequence). V was pared by 2 bases and J by 0 bases, with 10 bases between. For the CDR3, the DNA is TGTGCCAGCAGCTTATGGGCAGGCAACCAAGAGACCCAGTACTTC. Protein sequence: CASSLWAGNQETQYF.

This clone was seen a single time. The V gene is TRBV7-8, the J gene TRBJ1-1; 8 positions match TRBD1. V was clipped by 4 bases and J by 1 base; unmatched bases: 2. The CDR3 length is 14 residues. The germline V gene has CDR1 SGHVS and CDR2 FQNEAQ. Written as DNA, the CDR3 is TGTGCCAGCAGCTCCGGGACAGGGAACACTGAAGCTTTCTTT. This sequence encodes CASSSGTGNTEAFF.

The gene calls are TRBV19 and TRBJ1-6, with unresolved D. CDR3 size: 15 residues. Trimming stripped 3 bases from V and 6 bases from J, with 12 bases between. Germline loops: CDR1 LNHDA, CDR2 SQIVND (reference sequence). This CDR3 is CASSILGRSNSPLHF. The CDR3 DNA reads as TGTGCCAGTAGTATTTTGGGGAGAAGTAATTCACCCCTCCACTTT.

The V call is TRBV6-2 or TRBV6-3, the J call TRBJ2-6; 7 bases are shared with TRBD1. Germline values: CDR1 MNHEY, CDR2 SVGEGT. This CDR3 spans 15 amino acids. V lost 4 bases, J lost 2 bases, and 2 bases stayed unmatched. CDR3 region: CASSSDRAGANVLTF. CDR3 DNA sequence: TGTGCCAGCAGTTCCGACAGGGCTGGGGCCAACGTCCTGACTTTC.

This clone was seen only once. The chain combines TRBV11-2 with TRBJ2-1; TRBD2 matches 7 bases. CDR3 length: 17 amino acids. Unmatched junction bases numbered 11, after V lost 0 bases and J lost 6 bases. Germline CDR1 reads SGHAT; CDR2 reads FQNNGV. CDR3 protein: CASSLDPRAGASNEQFF. In nucleotides, the CDR3 is TGTGCCAGCAGCTTAGATCCCCGGGCGGGAGCAAGCAATGAGCAGTTCTTC.

The chain links TRBV4-1 to TRBJ2-2, with D tentatively TRBD1 (5 bases). This CDR3 region has 16 residues. Per germline, CDR1 MGHRA and CDR2 YSYEKL. The germline V and J ends were trimmed by 0 bases and 3 bases, with 11 bases remaining between them. In DNA form, the CDR3 reads TGCGCCAGCAGCCAAGACGACAGAAGGTACACCGGGGAGCTGTTTTTT. Translated: CASSQDDRRYTGELFF.

The chain links TRBV5-4 to TRBJ2-1; 7 positions agree with TRBD2. Germline V gene data show CDR1 as SGHNT and CDR2 as YYREEE (reference sequence). V lost 1 base and J lost 0; bases outside the gene matches: 4. The CDR3 is 16 residues long. The CDR3 bases are TGTGCCAGCAGCTTGAGACTAGCAGTCTCCTACAATGAGCAGTTCTTC. Translation gives CASSLRLAVSYNEQFF.

The chain uses TRBV4-3 and TRBJ2-2, with a weak D call TRBD2 (5 bases). CDR3 length: 15 amino acids. V was cut by 0 bases and J by 15 bases, with 20 bases left in between. The germline V gene has CDR1 LGHNA and CDR2 YSLEER. The CDR3 protein is CASSQEEGRTPVLFF. The CDR3 nucleotides are TGCGCCAGCAGCCAAGAAGAGGGCAGGACCCCCGTATTGTTTTTT.

The V and J genes are TRBV18 and TRBJ1-4; the D gene is possibly TRBD1 (5 bases). Trimming left V 3 bases short and J 2 bases short, with 10 bases between. Germline lookup yields CDR1 KGHSH and CDR2 LQKENI. The CDR3 contains 15 residues. CDR3 loop: CASSPVRGTNEKLFF. CDR3 DNA: TGTGCCAGCTCACCGGTCCGGGGGACTAATGAAAAACTGTTTTTT. The variable domain in full, with the rest retrieved from reference TRBV18 and TRBJ1-4, is NAGVMQNPRHLVRRRGQEARLRCSPMKGHSHVYWYRQLPEEGLKFMVYLQKENIIDESGMPKERFSAEFPKEGPSILRIQQVVRGDSAAYFCASSPVRGTNEKLFFGSGTQLSVL.

The V and J genes are TRBV27 and TRBJ2-1; D gene uncertain. The CDR3 has 16 amino acids. Germline assignment: CDR1 MNHEY and CDR2 SMNVEV (reference sequence). The V and J ends lost 3 bases and 0 bases respectively, with 12 bases between them. CDR3 protein: CASSFYAESSYNEQFF. DNA for the CDR3: TGTGCCAGCAGTTTCTATGCGGAGTCCTCCTACAATGAGCAGTTCTTC.

This clone turned up a few times. The rearrangement links TRBV4-1 to TRBJ1-3, with D hard to call. In germline, CDR1 is MGHRA, CDR2 YSYEKL. There are 16 residues in the CDR3. Trimming took 2 bases from V and 0 from J, leaving 11 bases between them. CDR3 region: CASSQRSGNSGNTIYF. Written as DNA, the CDR3 is TGCGCCAGCAGCCAAAGATCGGGGAACTCTGGAAACACCATATATTTT.

In nucleotides, the CDR3 is TGTGCCACCAGTAAGCGGGAGGCATCCTACAATGAGCAGTTCTTC. Its protein product is CATSKREASYNEQFF. The rearrangement joins TRBV24-1 to TRBJ2-1; 9 nucleotides match TRBD2. Germline values: CDR1 KGHDR, CDR2 SFDVKD. The V gene end was trimmed by 6 bases and the J gene end by 1 base; junction bases not matched to a gene: 3. This CDR3 region has 15 residues.

The rearrangement links TRBV5-5 to TRBJ2-2, with 7 bases aligning to TRBD1. Germline CDR1 SGHKS, CDR2 YYEKEE (reference sequence). After removal of 2 bases from V and 5 bases from J, the junction contained 0 bases not matched to a gene. The CDR3 runs 13 residues. The CDR3: CASSLQGTGELFF. The CDR3 DNA reads as TGTGCCAGCAGCTTACAGGGGACCGGGGAGCTGTTTTTT.

V and J are TRBV11-2 and TRBJ1-2; a possible D gene is TRBD1 (5 bases). Trimming removed 0 bases at V and 2 bases at J, with 13 bases between. Germline CDR1 SGHAT, CDR2 FQNNGV. The CDR3 spans 16 residues. In nucleotides, the CDR3 is TGTGCCAGCAGCTTAGACATTGGGGGGAAGAACTATGGCTACACCTTC. It yields the protein CASSLDIGGKNYGYTF.

This chain's CDR3 is CASSTSGRSFF. CDR3 DNA sequence: TGTGCCAGCAGCACCTCGGGGAGGTCTTTCTTC. This chain links TRBV7-6 with TRBJ2-1, with D maybe TRBD2 (6 bases). V was shortened by 5 bases and J by 16 bases, with 15 bases between the two germline ends. Germline V gene lookup returns CDR1 SGHVS and CDR2 FNYEAQ. This CDR3 has 11 amino acids. Full variable domain (outside the CDR3, taken from reference TRBV7-6 and TRBJ2-1): GAGVSQSPRYKVTKRGQDVALRCDPISGHVSLYWYRQALGQGPEFLTYFNYEAQQDKSGLPNDRFSAERPEGSISTLTIQRTEQRDSAMYRCASSTSGRSFFGPGTRLTVL.

V is TRBV5-1 and J is TRBJ1-2; D ambiguous. V gave up 9 bases and J gave up 5 bases, with 14 bases separating them. CDR3 length equals 12 residues. Per germline, CDR1 SGHRS and CDR2 YFSETQ. The CDR3 DNA sequence: TGCGCCACCGGCGAGGGTGCTTATGGCTACACCTTC. Residues: CATGEGAYGYTF.